These 4 T cell receptor beta chains were all obtained from the same sample, sequenced in a study of cytomegalovirus exposure and HLA in healthy donors. Primers: 60 Vbeta forward and 13 Jbeta reverse. Method: immunoSEQ multiplex PCR; TCRdb's copy keeps in-frame clones and lacks some. The profile shows fewer than 150,000 clones, around three quarters of them singletons. The sample taken for sequencing was PBMCs. These receptors came from a man aged 40-50 years in good health and CMV-seropositive.

The chain recombines TRBV19 with TRBJ1-2; D unclear. The CDR3 loop spans 14 amino acids. Germline CDR1 LNHDA, CDR2 SQIVND (reference sequence). The germline V and J ends were trimmed by 7 bases and 7 bases, with 19 bases remaining between them. Written as DNA, the CDR3 is TGTGCCAGTACCCTGCCCGGGGATGTGAGTGGCTACACCTTC. It specifies CASTLPGDVSGYTF.

The genes are TRBV6-1 and TRBJ2-1; D gene ambiguous. This CDR3 is built from 17 residues. Trimming took off 1 base at V and 0 bases at J, with 13 bases between the two ends. CDR1 and CDR2 from the germline V gene are MNHNS and SASEGT. CDR3 sequence: CASSEDWSWSSYNEQFF. Here the CDR3 DNA reads TGTGCCAGCAGTGAAGACTGGTCCTGGAGCTCCTACAATGAGCAGTTCTTC.

The chain uses TRBV4-1 and TRBJ1-2; TRBD1 is a possible D gene (6 bases). The V end was cut by 1 base, the J end by 13 bases, with 10 bases between. Germline V CDR1 and CDR2: MGHRA, YSYEKL. This CDR3 region has 11 residues. CDR3 DNA sequence: TGCGCCAGCAGCCAAGCAGGGGTACCCACCTTC. This sequence encodes CASSQAGVPTF.

A single count supports this clone. The chain uses TRBV28 and TRBJ2-2, with a tentative D call TRBD1 (6 bases). The V end lost 6 bases, the J end lost 3 bases, and 11 bases lay between the germline ends. This CDR3 is built from 14 residues. Germline assignment: CDR1 MDHEN and CDR2 SYDVKM. CDR3 nucleotide sequence: TGTGCCAGCAGCAACAGGGTGTACACCGGGGAGCTGTTTTTT. It is translated as CASSNRVYTGELFF. Drawing the rest from reference TRBV28 and TRBJ2-2, the complete variable domain is DVKVTQSSRYLVKRTGEKVFLECVQDMDHENMFWYRQDPGLGLRLIYFSYDVKMKEKGDIPEGYSVSREKKERFSLILESASTNQTSMYLCASSNRVYTGELFFGEGSRLTVL.